This T cell receptor beta chain was recovered during a study of beta chain features in type 1 diabetes. Study as a whole: Patients shared similar age, gender and cell yields with healthy donors.

V was cut by 8 bases and J by 4 bases, with 12 bases left in between. The germline V gene encodes CDR1 WSHSY and CDR2 SAAADI. The CDR3 is 12 amino acids. Concerning this clone: Antigen specificity is unknown.

As every portion of the isolated RNA was reverse transcribed, the sequencing read expressed TCRB transcripts. Libraries were prepared by immunoSEQ multiplex PCR; TCRdb keeps only in-frame clonotypes and omits some of them. The table shows 300,000 to 400,000 clones, with 9.3% occurring only once. Study-wide points: Significant though moderate, a shortening of TCRB CDR3s appeared in all four CD4+ subsets of Type 1 diabetes patients. Across patients, naive, central memory and Treg TCRB repertoires exhibited apparently greater similarity than was observed across healthy donors.

The source material was central memory CD4+ T cells from blood. The rearrangement uses TRBV10-2 and TRBJ2-7, with D unclear. This receptor was obtained from a man aged 30 to 39 with type 1 diabetes. The CDR3 bases are TGCGCCAGCTCCTGGCCCAGATACGAGCAGTACTTC. It translates to CASSWPRYEQYF.